The 14 T cell receptor beta chains reported below all come from one sample, sequenced in a study of blood T cell repertoires in COVID-19. The method was immunoSEQ multiplex PCR; TCRdb's version includes in-frame clones alone and lacks a portion of them. Of under 250,000 clones listed, around 82% are singletons. Input material: PBMCs or T cells enriched from blood (not recorded which). Receptor source: a woman in her forties or fifties who had been exposed to COVID-19.

The chain employs TRBV5-1 and TRBJ2-5, with D possibly TRBD1 on 6 matching bases. Between the trimmed V and J ends, which lost 2 bases and 0 bases, there was a span of 8 bases. Germline CDR1 and CDR2: SGHRS and YFSETQ. This CDR3 region has 14 residues. In nucleotides, the CDR3 is TGCGCCAGCAGCTTAGGGACAAACCAAGAGACCCAGTACTTC. Translating gives CASSLGTNQETQYF.

The chain couples TRBV5-6 to TRBJ2-3; possible D gene TRBD1, 6 bases. The V gene lost 2 bases and the J gene lost 6 bases, with 10 bases spanning the gap. The CDR3 is made up of 13 amino acids. Germline CDR1 is SGHDT and CDR2 is YYEEEE. CDR3 loop: CASSFRGSDTQYF. The CDR3 nucleotides are TGTGCCAGCAGCTTCAGGGGATCCGATACGCAGTATTTT.

This sequence joins TRBV11-2 and TRBJ1-5; D possibly corresponds to TRBD1 (5 bases). Germline CDR1 and CDR2: SGHAT and FQNNGV. This CDR3 has 16 amino acids. Deletions cut 1 base from V and 9 bases from J, with 19 bases between. The DNA of the CDR3 is TGTGCCAGCAGCTTAGGACGCGGAGGGGACGGGTGGCCCCAGCATTTT. Its translation is CASSLGRGGDGWPQHF.

This chain connects TRBV10-3 to TRBJ1-1; D possibly corresponds to TRBD1 (5 bases). V lost 6 bases and J 4 bases, leaving 12 bases between the germline ends. The CDR3 has 13 residues. CDR1 and CDR2 (germline): ENHRY, SYGVKD. This CDR3 is CAISPSGGTEAFF. The CDR3 bases are TGTGCCATCAGCCCCTCGGGGGGCACTGAAGCTTTCTTT.

The chain uses TRBV19 and TRBJ1-1; D gene uncertain. Germline loops: CDR1 LNHDA, CDR2 SQIVND (reference sequence). Trimming cost V 5 bases and J 7 bases, with 14 bases left between them. This CDR3 has 13 amino acids. The CDR3 region has the DNA TGTGCCAGTAGTCCCTATACGCACGGTGAAGCTTTCTTT. It is translated as CASSPYTHGEAFF.

This chain joins TRBV29-1 and TRBJ2-2; possible D gene TRBD2, 6 bases. This CDR3 region has 11 residues. Germline V CDR1 and CDR2: SQVTM, ANQGSEA. The CDR3 spells CSGHGGGELFF. The CDR3, as DNA: TGCAGTGGACACGGGGGAGGGGAGCTGTTTTTT.

V is TRBV12-3 or TRBV12-4 and J is TRBJ1-1; D not certain. This CDR3 is built from 13 residues. The V end was cut by 5 bases, the J end by 6 bases, with 13 bases between. The CDR3 DNA reads TGTGCCAGCAGTGTGGGTGGAGAGGCTGAAGCTTTCTTT. It specifies CASSVGGEAEAFF.

V and J are TRBV5-4 and TRBJ2-5; 14 bases agree with TRBD2. The CDR3 spans 16 residues. V lost 4 bases and J lost 1; bases outside the gene matches: 3. The germline CDR1 and CDR2 sequences are SGHNT and YYREEE (reference sequence). The CDR3 bases are TGTGCCAGCAGCGTAGGACTAGCGGGGGGCCAAGAGACCCAGTACTTC. It codes for CASSVGLAGGQETQYF.

The chain couples TRBV5-6 to TRBJ1-1; D uncertain. The V end lost 0 bases, the J end lost 2 bases, and 8 bases lay between the germline ends. CDR1 is SGHDT, CDR2 YYEEEE, per germline. The CDR3 totals 14 residues. The CDR3 region is CASSLVGDNTEAFF. The CDR3 nucleotides are TGTGCCAGCAGCTTGGTCGGGGATAACACTGAAGCTTTCTTT.

This clone came up once. The rearrangement links TRBV6-6 to TRBJ2-7, with D perhaps matching TRBD1 (5 bases). V lost 6 bases to trimming and J lost 0 bases, with 12 bases between them. From germline, CDR1 is MNHNY and CDR2 SVGAGI (reference sequence). The CDR3 loop spans 14 amino acids. CDR3 residues: CASSLQGSSYEQYF. CDR3 bases: TGTGCCAGCAGCCTGCAGGGAAGCTCCTACGAGCAGTACTTC.

V gene TRBV27 combines with J gene TRBJ1-6; D is unresolved. V shed 4 bases and J shed 7 bases, with 14 bases lying between them. This CDR3 contains 15 residues. The germline gives CDR1 MNHEY, CDR2 SMNVEV (reference sequence). The CDR3 loop is CASSSPPGENSPLHF. CDR3 coding DNA: TGTGCCAGCAGTTCCCCCCCCGGGGAGAATTCACCCCTCCACTTT.

This rearrangement joins TRBV27 to TRBJ1-1; D possibly corresponds to TRBD1 (6 bases). V shed 8 bases and J shed 1 base, with 11 bases lying between them. Germline V gene data show CDR1 as MNHEY and CDR2 as SMNVEV (reference sequence). The CDR3 covers 13 residues. CDR3 coding DNA: TGTGCCAGCTGGTACAGGGCGAACACTGAAGCTTTCTTT. Its protein product is CASWYRANTEAFF.

The genes are TRBV19 and TRBJ2-3; possibly TRBD2 for D (5 bases). Trimming left V 2 bases short and J 0 bases short, with 12 bases between. CDR3 length: 16 residues. Germline lookup yields CDR1 LNHDA and CDR2 SQIVND (reference sequence). As DNA, the CDR3 is TGTGCCAGTAGTATAATGAGCGGTGCTAGCACAGATACGCAGTATTTT. This sequence encodes CASSIMSGASTDTQYF.

The chain employs TRBV29-1 and TRBJ1-1; 7 nucleotides line up with TRBD1. The V gene's germline CDR1 is SQVTM and CDR2 ANQGSEA. With V trimmed by 4 bases and J by 6 bases, 17 bases remained unmatched. The CDR3 totals 16 residues. CDR3 in DNA: TGCAGCGTTGCTTCGGCGGCTACAGGGGCCACGGCTGAAGCTTTCTTT. It yields the protein CSVASAATGATAEAFF.